The next 27 T cell receptor beta chains were all read from a single sample in a study of regulatory T cells in long-lasting Graves disease. Time point defined: newly diagnosed GD, antithyroid drugs for less than 3 months. Isolated PBMC RNA provided the starting material for the TCR library. Libraries of TCR beta came from iRepertoire HTBI primers plus Arm-PCR of CDR3 regions. Via MiXCR, TCRdb re-called the multiplex PCR reads, giving one row per CDR3 protein. Of 400,000 to 500,000 distinct CDR3 sequences in the sample, about 15% were seen once. These data also featured in a second study, about T cells in Graves' hyperthyroidism and ophthalmopathy.

The sequences come from peripheral blood mononuclear cells (PBMCs), collected at new diagnosis, from a patient treated with antithyroid drugs. The origin of the receptors is a woman aged 18 to 35 with Graves disease.

The chain combines TRBV6-2 or TRBV6-3 with TRBJ1-2; possible D gene TRBD1, 5 bases. The CDR3 runs 15 residues. Germline CDR1 reads MNHEY; CDR2 reads SVGEGT. V was shortened by 4 bases and J by 4 bases, with 16 bases between the two germline ends. The CDR3 bases are TGTGCCAGCAGTTCCAGACGGCCGGGGGGCTATGGCTACACCTTC. This translates into CASSSRRPGGYGYTF.

The chain carries TRBV29-1 and TRBJ2-5; D remains ambiguous. This CDR3 has 13 residues. Trimming removed 0 bases at V and 2 bases at J, with 7 bases between. Germline CDR1 and CDR2: SQVTM and ANQGSEA. In nucleotides, the CDR3 is TGCAGCGTTGAAGATGGGCTACAAGAGACCCAGTACTTC. Protein product: CSVEDGLQETQYF.

This clonotype was seen a handful of times. The V and J genes are TRBV4-1 and TRBJ2-5, with D tentatively TRBD2 (6 bases). CDR1 and CDR2 from the germline V gene are MGHRA and YSYEKL. The CDR3 has 15 residues. V dropped 0 bases and J dropped 5 bases, with 13 bases sitting between them. This CDR3 reads CASSQDLPSGETQYF. DNA of the CDR3: TGCGCCAGCAGCCAAGATCTCCCCAGCGGGGAGACCCAGTACTTC.

Comments on this clonotype: A much larger clone differs from this one at a single base, so this may be a read error. The J gene is TRBJ2-3, the V gene TRBV6-2 or TRBV6-3; TRBD2 matches 13 bases. This CDR3 has 16 residues. Germline values: CDR1 MNHEY, CDR2 SVGEGT. V was clipped by 0 bases and J by 10 bases; unmatched bases: 7. Written as DNA, the CDR3 is TGTGCCAGCAGTTACTCCGGACTAGCGGGAGCGGATGCGCAGTATTTT. It is translated as CASSYSGLAGADAQYF.

This clonotype appeared a few times. This chain connects TRBV15 to TRBJ2-1; possibly TRBD1 for D (6 bases). CDR1 is LNHNV, CDR2 YYDKDF, per germline (reference sequence). CDR3 length: 16 amino acids. Between the trimmed V and J ends, which lost 1 base and 1 base, there was a span of 11 bases. CDR3 protein: CATSRGGLGSYNEQFF. CDR3 nucleotide sequence: TGTGCCACCAGCAGAGGGGGGCTAGGTTCCTACAATGAGCAGTTCTTC.

This clonotype was picked up many times. The chain employs TRBV30 and TRBJ1-5; D remains unclear. This CDR3 comprises 12 residues. CDR1 is GTSNPN, CDR2 SVGIG, per germline (reference sequence). The V gene lost 0 bases and the J gene lost 5 bases, with 5 bases spanning the gap. CDR3 bases: TGTGCCTGGAGTGTCGGCGATCAGCCCCAGCATTTT. Protein: CAWSVGDQPQHF.

This clonotype was observed at least ten times. The junction shows a germline mismatch at one end, possibly a read error. The chain couples TRBV27 to TRBJ2-3, with no clear D. Germline V gene lookup returns CDR1 MNHEY and CDR2 SMNVEV (reference sequence). This CDR3 spans 15 amino acids. Here the CDR3 DNA reads TGTGCCAGCAGCTTATTCGGACCCCCCACAGATACGCAGTATTTT. Translated, it gives CASSLFGPPTDTQYF.

This clonotype was counted ten times or more. The chain employs TRBV10-1 and TRBJ2-7; the D call may be TRBD1 or TRBD2 (5 bases each). This CDR3 is 13 amino acids long. Per the germline V gene, CDR1 is WNHNN and CDR2 is SYGVQD (reference sequence). V lost 10 bases and J lost 3, with 16 bases in between. CDR3 in amino acids: CATSWGSNYEQYF. The CDR3 DNA is TGCGCCACTTCGTGGGGGTCTAACTACGAGCAGTACTTC.

This clonotype was seen repeatedly, ten times or more. The rearrangement links TRBV20-1 to TRBJ2-7; D gene unclear. Looked up from germline, CDR1 is DFQATT and CDR2 is SNEGSKA (reference sequence). Trimming removed 3 bases at V and 2 bases at J, with 11 bases between. The CDR3 loop spans 13 amino acids. The CDR3 coding sequence is TGCAGTGCTAGTAGGAGCAATACCTACGAGCAGTACTTC. It translates to CSASRSNTYEQYF.

This clonotype occurred many times. The chain couples TRBV7-9 to TRBJ2-5, with D perhaps matching TRBD1 (6 bases). The V end was cut by 2 bases, the J end by 1 base, with 8 bases between. The CDR3 consists of 14 residues. CDR1 is SEHNR, CDR2 FQNEAQ, per germline (reference sequence). Here the CDR3 reads CASSLPDSQETQYF. DNA for the CDR3: TGTGCCAGCAGCTTACCGGACAGCCAAGAGACCCAGTACTTC. The whole variable domain, remainder taken from reference TRBV7-9 and TRBJ2-5, is DTGVSQNPRHKITKRGQNVTFRCDPISEHNRLYWYRQTLGQGPEFLTYFQNEAQLEKSRLLSDRFSAERPKGSFSTLEIQRTEQGDSAMYLCASSLPDSQETQYFGPGTRLLVL.

The V gene is TRBV28, the J gene TRBJ2-7, with 13 bases lining up with TRBD2. The CDR3 contains 18 residues. Per germline, CDR1 MDHEN and CDR2 SYDVKM. V was pared by 2 bases and J by 1 base, with 8 bases of the junction left unmatched. CDR3 protein: CASSLHRGLAGRSYEQYF. CDR3 DNA sequence: TGTGCCAGCAGTTTACACAGGGGACTAGCGGGACGGTCCTACGAGCAGTACTTC.

This clonotype appeared many times. The rearrangement links TRBV20-1 to TRBJ1-4, with 10 bases lining up with TRBD1. The junction had 9 bases not matched to a gene; V was cut back by 3 bases and J by 11 bases. The CDR3 is 14 amino acids. Per the germline V gene, CDR1 is DFQATT and CDR2 is SNEGSKA (reference sequence). The CDR3 is CSASQTGGSGKLFF. In nucleotides, the CDR3 is TGCAGTGCTAGTCAGACAGGGGGCTCAGGGAAACTGTTTTTT.

On this clonotype itself: A far more abundant clone sits one base away, making this likely a read error. In DNA form, the CDR3 reads TGTGCCAGCAGCCCTCGGGGAGTGGAGGGAAGCCAGCCCCAGCATTTT. Translating gives CASSPRGVEGSQPQHF. The chain uses TRBV6-2 or TRBV6-3 and TRBJ1-5; no clear D gene. CDR1 MNHEY and CDR2 SVGEGT come from the germline V gene. The CDR3 has 16 residues. V was clipped by 6 bases and J by 7 bases, with 22 bases between them.

The rearrangement links TRBV7-9 to TRBJ2-7; D not certain. The CDR3 is 14 residues long. Trimming pared 4 bases from V and 3 bases from J, leaving 13 bases between. In germline, CDR1 is SEHNR, CDR2 FQNEAQ (reference sequence). The CDR3 nucleotides are TGTGCCAGCAGCTCCACCTTAGCTAGCTACGAGCAGTACTTC. Amino acids: CASSSTLASYEQYF. Full variable domain (missing parts from reference TRBV7-9 and TRBJ2-7): DTGVSQNPRHKITKRGQNVTFRCDPISEHNRLYWYRQTLGQGPEFLTYFQNEAQLEKSRLLSDRFSAERPKGSFSTLEIQRTEQGDSAMYLCASSSTLASYEQYFGPGTRLTVT.

Ten or more counts support this clonotype. The rearrangement uses TRBV12-3 or TRBV12-4 and TRBJ1-1, with a weak D call TRBD1 (5 bases). The CDR3 length is 13 residues. The germline V and J ends were trimmed by 4 bases and 4 bases, with 10 bases remaining between them. The CDR3 reads CASSSGLGTEAFF. The CDR3 bases are TGTGCCAGCAGTTCAGGGCTCGGCACTGAAGCTTTCTTT.

This clonotype was recorded many times. This chain links TRBV7-2 with TRBJ2-1; 12 bases fit TRBD2. Trimming took 2 bases from V and 7 from J; bases not matched to a gene: 3. The germline CDR1 and CDR2 sequences are SGHTA and FQGNSA. The length of the CDR3 is 15 residues. DNA of the CDR3: TGTGCCAGCAGCTTACTAGCGGGAGGGCCGAATGAGCAGTTCTTC. The encoded protein is CASSLLAGGPNEQFF.

This clonotype appeared many times. The chain uses TRBV5-1 and TRBJ2-3; 10 bases agree with TRBD1. Germline values: CDR1 SGHRS, CDR2 YFSETQ. The CDR3 covers 17 residues. After removal of 4 bases from V and 0 bases from J, the junction contained 8 bases not matched to a gene. DNA of the CDR3: TGCGCCAGCAGCACCGGGACAGGGGTCGGGAGCACAGATACGCAGTATTTT. This translates into CASSTGTGVGSTDTQYF.

This clonotype was seen many times. This sequence joins TRBV7-2 and TRBJ2-3; D call uncertain. The CDR3 totals 14 residues. V lost 8 bases to trimming and J lost 0 bases, with 12 bases between them. From germline, CDR1 is SGHTA and CDR2 FQGNSA. CDR3 sequence: CASCPEFSTDTQYF. Here the CDR3 DNA reads TGTGCCAGCTGTCCGGAATTCAGCACAGATACGCAGTATTTT.

This clonotype has a count of ten or more. This chain connects TRBV28 to TRBJ2-7; 15 bases map to TRBD2. V lost 3 bases and J lost 7; bases outside the gene matches: 4. This CDR3 is built from 15 residues. Germline CDR1 MDHEN, CDR2 SYDVKM. CDR3 sequence: CASSLGTSGRLEQYF. CDR3 sequence (DNA): TGTGCCAGCAGTTTGGGGACTAGCGGGAGGTTGGAGCAGTACTTC.

V is TRBV7-2 and J is TRBJ2-1, with 11 positions matching TRBD2. The CDR3 length is 15 residues. Germline CDR1 SGHTA, CDR2 FQGNSA. The ends lost 5 bases at V and 5 bases at J; junction bases unmatched: 5. The CDR3 DNA sequence: TGTGCCAGCAGCCCCTGGACTAGCGGGCACAATGAGCAGTTCTTC. Its protein product is CASSPWTSGHNEQFF.

This clonotype has a count of ten or more. This rearrangement joins TRBV12-3 or TRBV12-4 to TRBJ2-1; 11 nucleotides line up with TRBD2. The CDR3 contains 16 residues. The V and J ends lost 6 bases and 3 bases, in that order; junction bases with no gene match: 7. CDR3 protein: CASSNSLAGGYNEQFF. The CDR3 coding sequence is TGTGCCAGCAGCAACTCCCTAGCGGGAGGCTACAATGAGCAGTTCTTC.

There are many counts of this clonotype. This chain connects TRBV30 to TRBJ1-5; D call uncertain. CDR3 size: 14 residues. The ends were cut back, 2 bases at V and 0 bases at J, with 8 bases in the middle. Per the germline V gene, CDR1 is GTSNPN and CDR2 is SVGIG (reference sequence). In DNA form, the CDR3 reads TGTGCCTGGAGTTCCTCTCCTAGCAATCAGCCCCAGCATTTT. Its translation: CAWSSSPSNQPQHF.

The table lists this clonotype with a few counts. The V call is TRBV5-5, the J call TRBJ2-4; D possibly corresponds to TRBD2 (5 bases). V was cut by 4 bases and J by 9 bases, with 20 bases left in between. The germline CDR1 and CDR2 sequences are SGHKS and YYEKEE (reference sequence). The CDR3 runs to 15 residues. The CDR3 nucleotides are TGTGCCAGCAGCACGAGCCGGGCCGGAGGAAGCATTCAGTACTTC. As protein: CASSTSRAGGSIQYF.

This clonotype appeared many times. The chain combines TRBV20-1 with TRBJ2-1, with D unresolved. Per the germline V gene, CDR1 is DFQATT and CDR2 is SNEGSKA (reference sequence). V dropped 2 bases and J dropped 4 bases, with 6 bases sitting between them. CDR3 length: 12 residues. The CDR3 DNA reads as TGCAGTGCTAGATCCAATTACAATGAGCAGTTCTTC. Translating it yields CSARSNYNEQFF.

This clonotype came up many times. V gene TRBV6-9 combines with J gene TRBJ2-5; TRBD2 agrees at 8 bases. V lost 4 bases to trimming and J lost 6 bases; unmatched junction nucleotides: 22. The CDR3 sequence is 19 residues long. Germline values: CDR1 MNHGY, CDR2 SVAAGI. The CDR3 protein is CASSSPGSGNTWGLKTQYF. In nucleotides, the CDR3 is TGTGCCAGCAGTTCCCCCGGTAGCGGGAACACGTGGGGTTTGAAGACCCAGTACTTC.

This clonotype came up many times. The chain is built from TRBV28 and TRBJ2-4; D not certain. CDR3 size: 15 residues. V was clipped by 4 bases and J by 0 bases, with 10 bases between them. In germline, CDR1 is MDHEN, CDR2 SYDVKM. The CDR3 here is CASSYLDAAKNIQYF. The CDR3 DNA is TGTGCCAGCAGTTATCTGGACGCAGCCAAAAACATTCAGTACTTC.

This clonotype was seen at least ten times. The chain recombines TRBV7-2 with TRBJ2-2; D is unclear. Germline lookup yields CDR1 SGHTA and CDR2 FQGNSA. This CDR3 spans 15 amino acids. V was shortened by 4 bases and J by 2 bases, with 11 bases between the two germline ends. Here the CDR3 reads CASSSRNSNTGELFF. Written as DNA, the CDR3 is TGTGCCAGCAGCTCGAGGAATAGTAACACCGGGGAGCTGTTTTTT.